One sample yielded the 7 T cell receptor beta chains listed below, sequenced in a study of T-cell reconstitution after alpha-beta-depleted transplantation in children. It was with unique molecular identifiers that the TCRbeta library was prepared. A single record per CDR3 protein comes from TCRdb applying MiXCR to the PCR reads. The repertoire holds fewer than 550,000 distinct CDR3 sequences, with roughly 11% as singletons. The sample here was PBMCs, mostly from graft donor cells, taken 180 days after TCRalphabeta/CD19-depleted stem cell transplant. All receptors derive from a female patient between 2 and 15 years old who had a stem cell transplant for aplastic anemia, so the T cells may come from the graft donor.

This chain links TRBV27 with TRBJ2-4; possible D gene TRBD1, 6 bases. The CDR3 length is 18 residues. V dropped 5 bases and J dropped 0 bases, with 20 bases sitting between them. CDR1 and CDR2 from the germline V gene are MNHEY and SMNVEV (reference sequence). Here the CDR3 reads CASSPRQVMRLAKNIQYF. In nucleotides, the CDR3 is TGTGCCAGCAGTCCCCGACAGGTTATGAGACTAGCCAAAAACATTCAGTACTTC.

This chain joins TRBV28 and TRBJ1-2; D not certain. The V and J ends lost 6 bases and 4 bases respectively, with 18 bases between them. Germline CDR1 reads MDHEN; CDR2 reads SYDVKM. The CDR3 runs to 15 residues. The DNA of the CDR3 is TGTGCCAGCAGCCCCGGAGTAGTAAGGAGCTATGGCTACACCTTC. Protein product: CASSPGVVRSYGYTF.

In its sample, this clonotype was seen a few times. The chain links TRBV29-1 to TRBJ1-2; no clear D. V dropped 6 bases and J dropped 2 bases, with 13 bases sitting between them. The CDR3 length is 13 residues. From germline, CDR1 is SQVTM and CDR2 ANQGSEA. CDR3 nucleotide sequence: TGCAGCGTCACAATCCTCGGGAACTATGGCTACACCTTC. Amino acids: CSVTILGNYGYTF.

The V and J genes are TRBV20-1 and TRBJ2-2, with D hard to call. The V gene lost 3 bases and the J gene lost 6 bases, with 11 bases spanning the gap. Germline CDR1 is DFQATT and CDR2 is SNEGSKA (reference sequence). The CDR3 has 13 residues. The CDR3 loop reads CSASDSASGELFF. CDR3 bases: TGCAGTGCTAGCGATAGTGCTTCCGGGGAGCTGTTTTTT.

The chain recombines TRBV29-1 with TRBJ2-1, with TRBD2 identical over 7 bases. The CDR3 is 10 amino acids. CDR1 SQVTM and CDR2 ANQGSEA come from the germline V gene. V was pared by 6 bases and J by 8 bases, with 1 base of the junction left unmatched. Here the CDR3 DNA reads TGCAGCGTAGGGAGGGATGAGCAGTTCTTC. The encoded protein is CSVGRDEQFF.

The rearrangement uses TRBV20-1 and TRBJ2-7; 7 positions agree with TRBD2. The CDR3 contains 13 residues. CDR1 is DFQATT, CDR2 SNEGSKA, per germline (reference sequence). V was pared by 4 bases and J by 4 bases, with 7 bases of the junction left unmatched. The CDR3 reads CSATPSGRYEQYF. The CDR3 coding sequence is TGCAGTGCTACCCCTAGCGGTCGATACGAGCAGTACTTC.

The chain employs TRBV9 and TRBJ2-1; no clear D. With 2 bases removed from V and 0 bases from J, the gap between germline ends came to 15 bases. The V gene's germline CDR1 is SGDLS and CDR2 YYNGEE. CDR3 length: 17 amino acids. DNA of the CDR3: TGTGCCAGCAGCGTTGGGAATCGGCGACCCTCCTACAATGAGCAGTTCTTC. Amino acid sequence: CASSVGNRRPSYNEQFF.